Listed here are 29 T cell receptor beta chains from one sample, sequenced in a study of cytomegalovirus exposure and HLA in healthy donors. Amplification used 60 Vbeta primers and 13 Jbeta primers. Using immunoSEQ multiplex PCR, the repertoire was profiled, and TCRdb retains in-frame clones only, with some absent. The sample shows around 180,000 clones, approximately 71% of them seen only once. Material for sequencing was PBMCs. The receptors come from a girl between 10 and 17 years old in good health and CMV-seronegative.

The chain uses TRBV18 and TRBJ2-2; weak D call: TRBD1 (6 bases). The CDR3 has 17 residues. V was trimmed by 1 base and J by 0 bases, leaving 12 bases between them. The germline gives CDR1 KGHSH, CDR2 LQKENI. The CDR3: CASSPRKDSPNTGELFF. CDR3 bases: TGTGCCAGCTCACCACGAAAGGACAGTCCGAACACCGGGGAGCTGTTTTTT.

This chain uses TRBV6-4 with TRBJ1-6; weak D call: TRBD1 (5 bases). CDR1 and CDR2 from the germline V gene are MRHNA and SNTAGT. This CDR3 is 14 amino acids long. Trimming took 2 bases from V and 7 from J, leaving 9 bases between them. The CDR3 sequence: CASSDVGGNSPLHF. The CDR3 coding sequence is TGTGCCAGCAGTGACGTCGGGGGGAATTCACCCCTCCACTTT.

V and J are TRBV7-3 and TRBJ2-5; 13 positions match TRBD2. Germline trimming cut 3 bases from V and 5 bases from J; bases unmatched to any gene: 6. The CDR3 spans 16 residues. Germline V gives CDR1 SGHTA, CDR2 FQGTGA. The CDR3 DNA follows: TGTGCCAGCAGCTTGACTAGCGGGGGGTCAGGGGAGACCCAGTACTTC. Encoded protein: CASSLTSGGSGETQYF.

For the CDR3, the DNA is TGTGCCAGCAAAAGACTAGCCCTGAACACCGGGGAGCTGTTTTTT. This encodes CASKRLALNTGELFF. This chain joins TRBV2 and TRBJ2-2, with 7 positions matching TRBD2. The length of the CDR3 is 15 residues. The ends lost 7 bases at V and 1 base at J; junction bases unmatched: 6. CDR1 and CDR2 (germline): SNHLY, FYNNEI.

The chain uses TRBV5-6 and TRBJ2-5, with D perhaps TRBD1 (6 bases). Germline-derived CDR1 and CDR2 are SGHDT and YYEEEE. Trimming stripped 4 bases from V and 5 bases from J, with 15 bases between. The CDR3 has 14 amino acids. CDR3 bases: TGTGCCAGCAGCCTCCCAGGACAGAGGGAGACCCAGTACTTC. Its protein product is CASSLPGQRETQYF.

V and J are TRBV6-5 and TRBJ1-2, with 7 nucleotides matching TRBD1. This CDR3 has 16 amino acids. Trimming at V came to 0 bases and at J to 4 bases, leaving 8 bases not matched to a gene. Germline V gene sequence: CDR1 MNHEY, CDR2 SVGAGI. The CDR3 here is CASSYSAGQASYGYTF. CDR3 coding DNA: TGTGCCAGCAGTTACTCTGCCGGACAGGCGAGCTATGGCTACACCTTC.

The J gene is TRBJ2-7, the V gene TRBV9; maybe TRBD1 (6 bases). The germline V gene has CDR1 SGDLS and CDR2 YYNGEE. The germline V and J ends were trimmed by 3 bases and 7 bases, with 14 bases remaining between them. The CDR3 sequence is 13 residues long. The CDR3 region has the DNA TGTGCCAGCAGCGCCAGCTCAGGGGATGAGCAGTACTTC. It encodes CASSASSGDEQYF.

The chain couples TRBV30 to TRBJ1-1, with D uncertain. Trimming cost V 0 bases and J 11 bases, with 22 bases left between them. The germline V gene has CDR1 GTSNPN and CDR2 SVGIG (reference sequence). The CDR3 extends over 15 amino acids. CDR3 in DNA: TGTGCCTGGAGTGTACCATTTCAGAGACGACACTCGGCTTTCTTT. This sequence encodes CAWSVPFQRRHSAFF.

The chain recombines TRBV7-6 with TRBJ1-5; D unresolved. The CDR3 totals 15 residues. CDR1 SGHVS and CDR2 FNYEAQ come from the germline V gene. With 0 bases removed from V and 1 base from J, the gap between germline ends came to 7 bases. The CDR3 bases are TGTGCCAGCAGCTTAGCGGCCGGGAGCAATCAGCCCCAGCATTTT. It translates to CASSLAAGSNQPQHF.

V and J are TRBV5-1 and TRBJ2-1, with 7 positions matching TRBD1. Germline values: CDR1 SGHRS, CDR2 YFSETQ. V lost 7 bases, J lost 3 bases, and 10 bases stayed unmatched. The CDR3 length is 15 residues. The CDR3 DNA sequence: TGCGCCAGCTCATTAGACAGGGCGGACTACAATGAGCAGTTCTTC. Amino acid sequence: CASSLDRADYNEQFF. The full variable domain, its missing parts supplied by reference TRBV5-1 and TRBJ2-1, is KAGVTQTPRYLIKTRGQQVTLSCSPISGHRSVSWYQQTPGQGLQFLFEYFSETQRNKGNFPGRFSGRQFSNSRSEMNVSTLELGDSALYLCASSLDRADYNEQFFGPGTRLTVL.

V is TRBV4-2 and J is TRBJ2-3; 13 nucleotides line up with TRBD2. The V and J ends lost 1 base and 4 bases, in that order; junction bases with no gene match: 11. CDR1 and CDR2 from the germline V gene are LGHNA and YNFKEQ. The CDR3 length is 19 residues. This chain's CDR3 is CASSQGSTSGGAYADTQYF. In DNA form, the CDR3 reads TGTGCCAGCAGCCAAGGGTCTACTAGCGGGGGGGCGTACGCAGATACGCAGTATTTT.

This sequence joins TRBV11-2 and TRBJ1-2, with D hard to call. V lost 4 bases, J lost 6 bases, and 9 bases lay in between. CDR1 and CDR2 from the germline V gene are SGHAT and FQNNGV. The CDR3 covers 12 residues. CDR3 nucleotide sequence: TGTGCCAGCAGCTCCCGTGTCGATGGCTACACCTTC. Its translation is CASSSRVDGYTF.

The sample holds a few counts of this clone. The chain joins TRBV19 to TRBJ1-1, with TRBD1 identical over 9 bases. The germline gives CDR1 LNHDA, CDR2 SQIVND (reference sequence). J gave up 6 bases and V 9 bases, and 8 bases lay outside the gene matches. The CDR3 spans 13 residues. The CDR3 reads CASYRGRISEAFF. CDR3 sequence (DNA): TGTGCCAGCTACAGGGGGCGAATTTCTGAAGCTTTCTTT.

The CDR3 DNA reads TGCGCCAGCAGCCAATATTGGACAGGGGGCTTCTACGAGCAGTACTTC. Translating it yields CASSQYWTGGFYEQYF. The V and J genes are TRBV4-1 and TRBJ2-7, with 11 bases identical to TRBD1. Germline CDR1 MGHRA, CDR2 YSYEKL. Germline trimming cut 2 bases from V and 3 bases from J; bases unmatched to any gene: 6. There are 16 residues in the CDR3.

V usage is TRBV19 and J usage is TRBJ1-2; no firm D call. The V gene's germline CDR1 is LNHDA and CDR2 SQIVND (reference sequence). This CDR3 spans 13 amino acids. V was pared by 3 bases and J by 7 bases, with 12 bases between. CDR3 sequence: CASSIGVGGGYTF. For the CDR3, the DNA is TGTGCCAGTAGTATCGGGGTGGGCGGTGGCTACACCTTC.

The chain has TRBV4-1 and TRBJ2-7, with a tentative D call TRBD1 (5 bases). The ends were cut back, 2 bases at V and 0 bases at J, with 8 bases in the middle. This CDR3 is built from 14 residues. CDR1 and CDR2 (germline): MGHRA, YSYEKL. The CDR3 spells CASSQTRVSYEQYF. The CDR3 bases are TGCGCCAGCAGCCAAACCAGGGTCTCCTACGAGCAGTACTTC.

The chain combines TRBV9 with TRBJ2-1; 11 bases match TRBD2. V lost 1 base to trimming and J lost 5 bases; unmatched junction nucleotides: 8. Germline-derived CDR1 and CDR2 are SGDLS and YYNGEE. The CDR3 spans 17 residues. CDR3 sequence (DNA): TGTGCCAGCAGCGTACCTCTTAGCGGGGGGGACCACAATGAGCAGTTCTTC. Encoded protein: CASSVPLSGGDHNEQFF.

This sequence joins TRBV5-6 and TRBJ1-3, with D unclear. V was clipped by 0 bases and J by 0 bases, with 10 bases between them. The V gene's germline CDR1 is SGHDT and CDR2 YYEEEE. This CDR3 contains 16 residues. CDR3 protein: CASSLGGGNSGNTIYF. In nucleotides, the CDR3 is TGTGCCAGCAGCTTGGGTGGAGGCAACTCTGGAAACACCATATATTTT.

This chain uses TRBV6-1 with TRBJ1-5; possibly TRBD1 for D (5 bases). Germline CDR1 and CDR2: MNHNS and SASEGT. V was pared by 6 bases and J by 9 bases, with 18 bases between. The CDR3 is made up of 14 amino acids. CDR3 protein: CASRQDTFGGPQHF. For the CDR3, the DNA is TGTGCCAGCAGGCAAGACACCTTCGGGGGGCCCCAGCATTTT.

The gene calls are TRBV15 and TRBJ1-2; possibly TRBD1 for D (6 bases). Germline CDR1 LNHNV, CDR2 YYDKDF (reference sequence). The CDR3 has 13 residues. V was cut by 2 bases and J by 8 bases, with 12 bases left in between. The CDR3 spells CATSRMPGDGYTF. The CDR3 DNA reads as TGTGCCACCAGCAGAATGCCAGGGGACGGCTACACCTTC.

The CDR3, as DNA: TGTGCCAGCAGCTCTATGGGGACAGGGGTCTCTGAAGCTTTCTTT. It specifies CASSSMGTGVSEAFF. This sequence joins TRBV7-9 and TRBJ1-1; 10 bases agree with TRBD1. Germline V gene data show CDR1 as SEHNR and CDR2 as FQNEAQ (reference sequence). This CDR3 is 15 amino acids long. J was trimmed by 6 bases and V by 4 bases; bases with no gene match: 8.

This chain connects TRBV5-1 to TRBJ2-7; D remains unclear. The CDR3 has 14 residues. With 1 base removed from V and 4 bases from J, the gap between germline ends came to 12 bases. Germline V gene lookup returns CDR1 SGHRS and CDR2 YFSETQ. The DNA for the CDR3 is TGCGCCAGCAGCTTGCGCTACCTACCATACGAGCAGTACTTC. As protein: CASSLRYLPYEQYF.

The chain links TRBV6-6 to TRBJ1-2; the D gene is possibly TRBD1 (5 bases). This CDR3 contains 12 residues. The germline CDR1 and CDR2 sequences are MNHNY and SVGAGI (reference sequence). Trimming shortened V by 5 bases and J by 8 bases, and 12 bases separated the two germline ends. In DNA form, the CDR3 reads TGTGCCAGCAGTCCTCAGGGAAACGGCTACACCTTC. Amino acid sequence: CASSPQGNGYTF.

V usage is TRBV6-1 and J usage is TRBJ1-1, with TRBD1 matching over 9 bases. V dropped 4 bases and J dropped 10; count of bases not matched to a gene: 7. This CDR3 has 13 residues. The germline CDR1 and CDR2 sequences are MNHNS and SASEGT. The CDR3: CASSVQGALGAFF. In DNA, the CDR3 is TGTGCCAGCAGTGTACAGGGGGCGTTGGGAGCTTTCTTT.

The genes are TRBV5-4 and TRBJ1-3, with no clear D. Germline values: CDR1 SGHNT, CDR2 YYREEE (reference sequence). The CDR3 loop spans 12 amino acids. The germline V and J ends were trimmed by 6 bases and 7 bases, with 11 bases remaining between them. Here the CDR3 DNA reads TGTGCCAGCACCGGAGATAGGAACACCATATATTTT. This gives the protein CASTGDRNTIYF.

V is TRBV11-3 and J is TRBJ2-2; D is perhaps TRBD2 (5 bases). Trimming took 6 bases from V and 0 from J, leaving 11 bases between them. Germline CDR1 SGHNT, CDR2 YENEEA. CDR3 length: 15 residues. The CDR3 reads CASRFEGSNTGELFF. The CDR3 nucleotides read TGTGCCAGCAGGTTCGAGGGCTCGAACACCGGGGAGCTGTTTTTT.

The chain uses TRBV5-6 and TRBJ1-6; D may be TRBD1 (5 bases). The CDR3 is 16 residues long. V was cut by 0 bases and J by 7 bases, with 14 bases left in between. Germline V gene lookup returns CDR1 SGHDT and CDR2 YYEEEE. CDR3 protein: CASSLGQGLWNSPLHF. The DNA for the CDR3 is TGTGCCAGCAGCTTGGGCCAGGGCTTGTGGAATTCACCCCTCCACTTT.

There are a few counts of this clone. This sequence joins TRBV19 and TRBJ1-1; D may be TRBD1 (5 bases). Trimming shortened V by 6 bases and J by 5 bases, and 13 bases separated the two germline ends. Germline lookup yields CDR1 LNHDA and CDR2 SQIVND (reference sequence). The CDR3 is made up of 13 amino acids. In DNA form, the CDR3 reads TGTGCCAGTAGCATCAGGGTATTGACTGAAGCTTTCTTT. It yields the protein CASSIRVLTEAFF.

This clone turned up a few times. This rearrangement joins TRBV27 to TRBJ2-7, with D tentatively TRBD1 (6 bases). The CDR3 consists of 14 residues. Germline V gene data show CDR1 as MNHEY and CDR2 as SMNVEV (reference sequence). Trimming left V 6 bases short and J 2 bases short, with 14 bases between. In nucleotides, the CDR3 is TGTGCCAGCAGGGGGGTAGGGGGACCCTACGAGCAGTACTTC. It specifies CASRGVGGPYEQYF.